One T cell receptor (beta chain) is described in this entry. The target antigen is unknown. Germline loops: CDR1 SGDLS, CDR2 YYNGEE. With V trimmed by 0 bases and J by 2 bases, 8 bases remained unmatched. The CDR3 spans 18 residues. The study's findings and limits: Larger-cohort validation covered only one TCR beta V-J rearrangement.

Constant-region reverse primers amplified full-length variable regions, followed by semi-nested Nested Universal Primer A PCR. TCRdb re-derived calls from the 5' RACE reads in MiXCR, one entry per CDR3 protein. Found here are 20,000 to 25,000 distinct CDR3 sequences, approximately 28% of them singletons; the top ten hold 2% to 2.5%. This clonotype originated in a female donor with breast cancer. V gene TRBV9 combines with J gene TRBJ2-1, with 10 bases fitting TRBD2. Sequencing was carried out using tumor-infiltrating naive CD4+ T cells sorted from the breast tumor. Subset in this sample: naive CD4+ T cells, CD4+CD45RA+CD25-. The CDR3, as DNA: TGTGCCAGCAGCGTAGTCCCGTTAGGGACTAGCGCCTACAATGAGCAGTTCTTC. This sequence encodes CASSVVPLGTSAYNEQFF.